The 30 T cell receptor beta chains below come from one sample, sequenced in a study of T cells after yellow fever vaccination. TCRdb reprocessed the 5' RACE reads with MiXCR, giving one entry per CDR3 protein. The table shows approximately 600,000 distinct CDR3 sequences, with about 12% occurring only once. The sequences come from PBMCs, collected on the day of the yellow fever booster vaccination. Receptors were obtained from a young man who received the YFV17D yellow fever vaccine.

V and J are TRBV7-8 and TRBJ2-2; TRBD1 agrees at 7 bases. The CDR3 is 14 amino acids. CDR1 is SGHVS, CDR2 FQNEAQ, per germline. J gave up 4 bases and V 6 bases, and 5 bases lay outside the gene matches. The CDR3 protein is CASRTGIPTGELFF. Written as DNA, the CDR3 is TGTGCCAGCAGGACAGGGATACCCACCGGGGAGCTGTTTTTT.

This chain joins TRBV4-3 and TRBJ2-7; 7 nucleotides line up with TRBD1. V was clipped by 0 bases and J by 2 bases; unmatched bases: 10. CDR1 and CDR2 (germline): LGHNA, YSLEER. The CDR3 length is 17 residues. In DNA, the CDR3 is TGCGCCAGCAGCCAAGAAACTTCCGGGACAGTAACCTACGAGCAGTACTTC. Its protein is CASSQETSGTVTYEQYF.

This clonotype was recorded a few times. The V call is TRBV19, the J call TRBJ1-1, with D unclear. The germline CDR1 and CDR2 sequences are LNHDA and SQIVND (reference sequence). Trimming removed 6 bases at V and 7 bases at J, with 12 bases between. This CDR3 is 12 amino acids long. CDR3 protein: CASRITPSEAFF. Written as DNA, the CDR3 is TGTGCCAGTAGGATAACACCTAGTGAAGCTTTCTTT.

This clonotype appeared many times. The chain joins TRBV7-2 to TRBJ2-7; D ambiguous. With 1 base removed from V and 0 bases from J, the gap between germline ends came to 7 bases. The length of the CDR3 is 14 residues. Germline assignment: CDR1 SGHTA and CDR2 FQGNSA. CDR3: CASSLVSSSYEQYF. CDR3 coding DNA: TGTGCCAGCAGCTTAGTGTCTAGCTCCTACGAGCAGTACTTC.

This clonotype came up a few times. The genes are TRBV5-1 and TRBJ2-7, with 8 bases lining up with TRBD1. Germline CDR1 is SGHRS and CDR2 is YFSETQ. The ends lost 1 base at V and 0 bases at J; junction bases unmatched: 6. The CDR3 loop spans 16 amino acids. This CDR3 reads CASSLPQTGDSYEQYF. The CDR3 DNA reads as TGCGCCAGCAGCTTGCCGCAGACAGGGGACTCCTACGAGCAGTACTTC.

In this sample, this clonotype turned up many times. At one boundary the junction diverges from the germline segment, which might be a read error. The J gene is TRBJ2-7, the V gene TRBV29-1; 7 positions agree with TRBD1. The CDR3 loop spans 11 amino acids. Germline V gene sequence: CDR1 SQVTM, CDR2 ANQGSEA. CDR3 coding DNA: TGCAGCGTTGAAGGACAGGGAAAAGTCGACTTC. Encoded protein: CSVEGQGKVDF.

This chain uses TRBV6-2 or TRBV6-3 with TRBJ2-1; unclear D gene. Germline V gene lookup returns CDR1 MNHEY and CDR2 SVGEGT. The CDR3 is made up of 15 amino acids. Trimming shortened V by 3 bases and J by 9 bases, and 18 bases separated the two germline ends. The CDR3 DNA sequence: TGTGCCAGCAGTTATTTTGCTAGTTTGTCCAGTGAGCAGTTCTTC. Protein sequence: CASSYFASLSSEQFF.

Details on this clonotype: A read error may account for a junction end that differs from germline. The J gene is TRBJ2-2, the V gene TRBV3-1; no reliable D call. Germline-derived CDR1 and CDR2 are LGHDT and YNNKEL (reference sequence). There are 13 residues in the CDR3. The CDR3 protein is CASSPDDTVELFF. The CDR3 bases are TGTGCCAGTTCCCCGGACGACACCGTGGAGCTGTTTTTT.

This rearrangement joins TRBV4-2 to TRBJ2-7; maybe TRBD2 (6 bases). The V gene lost 0 bases and the J gene lost 2 bases, with 8 bases spanning the gap. CDR3 length equals 14 residues. CDR1 LGHNA and CDR2 YNFKEQ come from the germline V gene. In DNA form, the CDR3 reads TGTGCCAGCAGCCAAGACCCGGGGGCCTACGAGCAGTACTTC. It translates to CASSQDPGAYEQYF.

This clonotype was seen only a few times. The rearrangement uses TRBV6-2 or TRBV6-3 and TRBJ2-1, with 14 bases matching TRBD2. The V and J ends lost 6 bases and 7 bases, in that order; junction bases with no gene match: 8. This CDR3 spans 16 amino acids. Germline values: CDR1 MNHEY, CDR2 SVGEGT. DNA of the CDR3: TGTGCCAGCAGACCGGGACTAGCGGGAGATTATAATGAGCAGTTCTTC. Amino acids: CASRPGLAGDYNEQFF.

This clonotype has ten or more counts. The germline gene is not matched at one end of the junction; a read error may be the cause. V usage is TRBV9 and J usage is TRBJ2-1, with 11 bases lining up with TRBD2. The length of the CDR3 is 15 residues. CDR1 is SGDLS, CDR2 YYNGEE, per germline. The DNA for the CDR3 is TGTGCCAGCAGTGTAGGGACTAGCGGCTACAATGAGCAGTTCTTC. It codes for CASSVGTSGYNEQFF.

The V gene is TRBV12-3 or TRBV12-4, the J gene TRBJ2-7; possibly TRBD2 for D (5 bases). Trimming shortened V by 6 bases and J by 6 bases, and 15 bases separated the two germline ends. The CDR3 runs to 13 residues. The CDR3, as DNA: TGTGCCAGCAGCCGCCCGGAGGACCTCGAGCAGTACTTC. Translated, it gives CASSRPEDLEQYF.

This clonotype was seen only a few times. The gene calls are TRBV7-2 and TRBJ2-1; D may match TRBD1 or TRBD2 (5 bases each). V lost 5 bases and J 10 bases, leaving 18 bases between the germline ends. The CDR3 runs to 14 residues. CDR1 and CDR2 (germline): SGHTA, FQGNSA. The CDR3 coding sequence is TGTGCCAGCAGCGCCAAGAGGGGCTTATCAGAGCAGTTCTTC. Residues: CASSAKRGLSEQFF. The full variable domain, rest sourced from reference TRBV7-2 and TRBJ2-1, is GAGVSQSPSNKVTEKGKDVELRCDPISGHTALYWYRQSLGQGLEFLIYFQGNSAPDKSGLPSDRFSAERTGGSVSTLTIQRTQQEDSAVYLCASSAKRGLSEQFFGPGTRLTVL.

This clonotype was observed a handful of times. The V gene is TRBV5-1, the J gene TRBJ2-1, with D unclear. The CDR3 runs 13 residues. Trimming shortened V by 2 bases and J by 4 bases, and 7 bases separated the two germline ends. Germline V lookup: CDR1 SGHRS, CDR2 YFSETQ. CDR3 sequence: CASSFWDYNEQFF. The CDR3 DNA reads TGCGCCAGCAGCTTTTGGGATTACAATGAGCAGTTCTTC.

This clonotype was counted ten times or more. The chain combines TRBV4-3 with TRBJ1-3; the match to TRBD1 covers 9 bases. CDR3 size: 16 residues. CDR1 and CDR2 (germline): LGHNA, YSLEER. With 2 bases clipped from V and 4 bases from J, the junction kept 6 bases outside the gene matches. In DNA, the CDR3 is TGCGCCAGCAGCCAACTACAGGGGGCGAGAGGAAACACCATATATTTT. Amino acids: CASSQLQGARGNTIYF.

The chain joins TRBV20-1 to TRBJ2-3; 8 bases map to TRBD1. Germline V lookup: CDR1 DFQATT, CDR2 SNEGSKA (reference sequence). The CDR3 is 13 residues long. The junction had 4 bases not matched to a gene; V was cut back by 7 bases and J by 1 base. CDR3 sequence (DNA): TGCAGTGGATCGACAGGGGGCACAGATACGCAGTATTTT. Translating gives CSGSTGGTDTQYF.

The chain is built from TRBV7-3 and TRBJ2-6, with 7 positions matching TRBD2. Trimming removed 5 bases from V and 1 base from J; junction bases left unmatched: 14. This CDR3 contains 19 residues. Germline CDR1 SGHTA, CDR2 FQGTGA. CDR3 residues: CASSPREWEGLSGANVLTF. Here the CDR3 DNA reads TGTGCCAGCAGCCCCCGGGAGTGGGAGGGCCTATCTGGGGCCAACGTCCTGACTTTC. The whole variable domain, filled in from reference TRBV7-3 and TRBJ2-6, reads GAGVSQTPSNKVTEKGKYVELRCDPISGHTALYWYRQSLGQGPEFLIYFQGTGAADDSGLPNDRFFAVRPEGSVSTLKIQRTERGDSAVYLCASSPREWEGLSGANVLTFGAGSRLTVL.

As to this clonotype: A much more abundant neighbour one base away suggests this may be a read error. Here the CDR3 DNA reads TGTGCCAGCAGCTACGAAGAGACCCAGTACTTC. This codes for CASSYEETQYF. This rearrangement joins TRBV3-1 to TRBJ2-5; D unclear. V shed 5 bases and J shed 3 bases, with 4 bases lying between them. The CDR3 contains 11 residues. Germline CDR1 reads LGHDT; CDR2 reads YNNKEL (reference sequence).

V usage is TRBV6-2 or TRBV6-3 and J usage is TRBJ1-1, with 8 bases aligning to TRBD1. The germline gives CDR1 MNHEY, CDR2 SVGEGT. With 6 bases clipped from V and 10 bases from J, the junction kept 7 bases outside the gene matches. This CDR3 is 12 amino acids long. CDR3 bases: TGTGCCAGCAGCCTTCAGGGGGCGCGAGCTTTCTTT. Encoded protein: CASSLQGARAFF.

The rearrangement links TRBV4-3 to TRBJ2-3; D is possibly TRBD2 (6 bases). Trimming cost V 0 bases and J 6 bases, with 16 bases left between them. CDR1 LGHNA and CDR2 YSLEER come from the germline V gene. The CDR3 consists of 16 residues. The CDR3 here is CASSQDISGAPDTQYF. The CDR3 nucleotides are TGCGCCAGCAGCCAAGATATATCGGGAGCCCCCGATACGCAGTATTTT.

This clonotype occurred a few times. The chain recombines TRBV6-2 or TRBV6-3 with TRBJ2-1, with 7 bases aligning to TRBD2. With 2 bases clipped from V and 8 bases from J, the junction kept 15 bases outside the gene matches. CDR1 and CDR2 (germline): MNHEY, SVGEGT. This CDR3 comprises 17 residues. CDR3 bases: TGTGCCAGCAGTTACACGGAACTAGCGATAAGTGGGTATGAGCAGTTCTTC. Translating it yields CASSYTELAISGYEQFF.

This clonotype was found many times. This rearrangement joins TRBV6-1 to TRBJ2-5; 13 bases are shared with TRBD2. CDR1 and CDR2 from the germline V gene are MNHNS and SASEGT. Trimming took 8 bases from V and 4 from J; bases not matched to a gene: 13. The CDR3 is made up of 17 amino acids. The CDR3, as DNA: TGTGCCAGCGGTAGGACTAGCGGGAGACTAGGAAGAGAGACCCAGTACTTC. The encoded protein is CASGRTSGRLGRETQYF.

This clonotype occurred a few times. This CDR3 is CSARDLTAQGSYNEQFF. The CDR3 coding sequence is TGCAGTGCTAGAGATCTAACGGCGCAGGGTTCCTACAATGAGCAGTTCTTC. V gene TRBV20-1 combines with J gene TRBJ2-1, with D tentatively TRBD1 (5 bases). The germline CDR1 and CDR2 sequences are DFQATT and SNEGSKA (reference sequence). The V and J ends lost 0 bases and 1 base respectively, with 16 bases between them. The CDR3 loop spans 17 amino acids.

With respect to this clonotype: Since the CDR3 does not end with the conserved phenylalanine or tryptophan, this likely comes from a read error. The chain carries TRBV18 and TRBJ2-7; TRBD1 matches 9 bases. After removal of 3 bases from V and 4 bases from J, the junction contained 7 bases not matched to a gene. The CDR3 is 15 residues long. The germline V gene has CDR1 KGHSH and CDR2 LQKENI. In DNA form, the CDR3 reads TGTGCCAGCTCACCCTTTACAGGGGGCATGTACGAGCAGTACTAC. It is translated as CASSPFTGGMYEQYY.

This chain connects TRBV12-3 or TRBV12-4 to TRBJ1-6; no reliable D call. Trimming removed 4 bases at V and 7 bases at J, with 5 bases between. This CDR3 comprises 12 residues. The chain's CDR3 is CASSSSNSPLHF. DNA of the CDR3: TGTGCCAGCAGTTCCTCCAATTCACCCCTCCACTTT.

V is TRBV5-5 and J is TRBJ2-7; D may be TRBD2 (6 bases). Trimming took off 0 bases at V and 2 bases at J, with 9 bases between the two ends. Germline V gives CDR1 SGHKS, CDR2 YYEKEE (reference sequence). The CDR3 sequence is 14 residues long. The DNA of the CDR3 is TGTGCCAGCAGCTTGGCGGGGGAAACCTACGAGCAGTACTTC. Its translation is CASSLAGETYEQYF.

This chain joins TRBV24-1 and TRBJ1-5; D unresolved. The germline V gene has CDR1 KGHDR and CDR2 SFDVKD. The length of the CDR3 is 12 residues. The ends were cut back, 6 bases at V and 1 base at J, with 3 bases in the middle. CDR3 sequence reads: CATSNSNQPQHF. Here the CDR3 DNA reads TGTGCCACCAGTAACAGCAATCAGCCCCAGCATTTT.

This clonotype was seen at least ten times. The chain couples TRBV24-1 to TRBJ2-2, with 7 positions matching TRBD1. Germline values: CDR1 KGHDR, CDR2 SFDVKD. This CDR3 spans 19 amino acids. The J segment lost 5 bases and the V segment lost 3 bases, leaving 17 bases of the junction unmatched. The CDR3 spells CATSDNPGQYSVRTGELFF. The DNA for the CDR3 is TGTGCCACCAGTGATAATCCGGGACAGTATAGTGTAAGAACCGGGGAGCTGTTTTTT.

The chain employs TRBV6-1 and TRBJ1-5; D not certain. V dropped 6 bases and J dropped 2 bases, with 14 bases sitting between them. Germline V gene sequence: CDR1 MNHNS, CDR2 SASEGT. The CDR3 has 15 amino acids. The CDR3, as DNA: TGTGCCAGCAGCACCAATCCCTGGGGCAATCAGCCCCAGCATTTT. It translates to CASSTNPWGNQPQHF.

This chain connects TRBV6-1 to TRBJ2-3, with 10 bases lining up with TRBD1. This CDR3 region has 17 residues. Germline V gene lookup returns CDR1 MNHNS and CDR2 SASEGT. With 5 bases clipped from V and 9 bases from J, the junction kept 17 bases outside the gene matches. The CDR3 region has the DNA TGTGCCAGCAGTATTAACCGGGACAGGGGTGTTTATGCCACGCAGTATTTT. This sequence encodes CASSINRDRGVYATQYF.